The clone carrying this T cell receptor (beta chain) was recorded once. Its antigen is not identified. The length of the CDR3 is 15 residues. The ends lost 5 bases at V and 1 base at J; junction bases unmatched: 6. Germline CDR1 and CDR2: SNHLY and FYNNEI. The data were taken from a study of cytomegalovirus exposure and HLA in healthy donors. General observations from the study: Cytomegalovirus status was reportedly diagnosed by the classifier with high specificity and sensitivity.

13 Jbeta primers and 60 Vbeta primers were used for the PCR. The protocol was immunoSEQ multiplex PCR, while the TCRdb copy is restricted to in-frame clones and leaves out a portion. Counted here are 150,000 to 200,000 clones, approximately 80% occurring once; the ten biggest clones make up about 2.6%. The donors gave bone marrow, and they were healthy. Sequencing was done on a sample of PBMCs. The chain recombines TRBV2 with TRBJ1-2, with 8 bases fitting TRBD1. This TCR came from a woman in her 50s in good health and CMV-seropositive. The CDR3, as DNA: TGTGCCAGCAGTCCTCGGACAGGGATTAACTATGGCTACACCTTC. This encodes CASSPRTGINYGYTF.